This is a list of T cell receptor beta chains from one sample in a study of blood T cell repertoires in COVID-19. Only in-frame clones appear in the TCRdb table, and some are missing; sequencing was by immunoSEQ multiplex PCR. The sample includes 35,000 to 50,000 clones, 84% of them seen just once. The sample consisted of peripheral blood. These receptors were collected from a man aged 45 to 65 with active or convalescent COVID-19. CDR3s include the opening cysteine and the closing phenylalanine or tryptophan. The listing skips clone size in some rows; elsewhere it reads once, few, many or a size class.

V: TRBV6-1
J: TRBJ1-4
size: -
CDR3: CASSETGGSNEKLFF

V: TRBV19
J: TRBJ2-5
size: few
CDR3: CASSIALAVKETQYF

V: TRBV3-1/TRBV3-2
J: TRBJ2-2
size: -
CDR3: CASSQRLYTGELFF

V: TRBV9
J: TRBJ1-5
size: few
CDR3: CASSGLGQNQPQHF

V: TRBV6-1
J: TRBJ1-5
size: -
CDR3: CASSEVPDNNQPQHF

V: TRBV3-1/TRBV3-2
J: TRBJ1-4
size: -
CDR3: CASSQDLMGGYAANEKLFF

V: TRBV5-1
J: TRBJ1-4
size: -
CDR3: CASSAAGERNEKLFF

V: TRBV6-5
J: TRBJ2-1
size: -
CDR3: CASRPQGLGYNEQFF

V: TRBV5-1
J: TRBJ1-6
size: few
CDR3: CASSLSEGFSPLHF

V: TRBV6-5
J: TRBJ1-6
size: -
CDR3: CASRDRSNSPLHF

V: TRBV5-1
J: TRBJ1-1
size: -
CDR3: CASSFTALLNTEAFF

V: TRBV15
J: TRBJ2-2
size: -
CDR3: CATSRDEGAGELFF

V: TRBV9
J: TRBJ1-5
size: -
CDR3: CASSERTGGTWHHSNQPQHF

V: TRBV7-9
J: TRBJ1-6
size: -
CDR3: CASSSNSPGGPYSPLHF

V: TRBV9
J: TRBJ2-1
size: -
CDR3: CASSATGAYYNEQFF

V: TRBV7-2
J: TRBJ1-2
size: -
CDR3: CASSLESVYGYTF

V: TRBV2
J: TRBJ1-1
size: -
CDR3: CARRDSSTGGEAFF

V: TRBV6-4
J: TRBJ2-3
size: once
CDR3: CASSDGGATDTQYF

V: TRBV7-6
J: TRBJ1-2
size: -
CDR3: CASSLAGQGPNYGYTF

V: TRBV9
J: TRBJ1-6
size: -
CDR3: CASSVGAGNNSPLHF

V: TRBV6-5
J: TRBJ2-5
size: -
CDR3: CASRDAGGIETQYF

V: TRBV6-1
J: TRBJ1-2
size: once
CDR3: CASSEFGAVYGYTF

V: TRBV11-2
J: TRBJ1-4
size: -
CDR3: CASSTAGTAFSWREKLFF

V: TRBV19
J: TRBJ1-4
size: -
CDR3: CASSIQAPQVEKLFF

V: TRBV3-1/TRBV3-2
J: TRBJ2-2
size: once
CDR3: CASSRLQDTGELFF

V: TRBV10-1
J: TRBJ2-3
size: -
CDR3: CASSDRGRTDTQYF

V: TRBV10-3
J: TRBJ1-1
size: -
CDR3: CAIRKGEMNTEAFF

V: TRBV19
J: TRBJ1-1
size: -
CDR3: CASRPGQGLPNTEAFF

V: TRBV30
J: TRBJ2-5
size: -
CDR3: CAWGRGAQETQYF

V: TRBV19
J: TRBJ2-5
size: -
CDR3: CASSMRPGQGARETQYF

V: TRBV5-6
J: TRBJ2-2
size: -
CDR3: CASSSGLPTGELFF

V: TRBV6-2/TRBV6-3
J: TRBJ2-2
size: -
CDR3: CASSYDPSGGPNTGELFF

V: TRBV7-9
J: TRBJ2-1
size: -
CDR3: CASYGPIGEQFF

V: TRBV7-6
J: TRBJ2-2
size: -
CDR3: CASSPGLGLAGGPFTGELFF

V: TRBV3-1/TRBV3-2
J: TRBJ1-6
size: -
CDR3: CASSQDWTSGSPLHF

V: TRBV9
J: TRBJ1-3
size: -
CDR3: CASSVDLDRSGNTIYF

V: TRBV5-1
J: TRBJ2-7
size: few
CDR3: CASSLVRGGEQYF

V: TRBV4-2
J: TRBJ1-1
size: -
CDR3: CASSQTGIVGTEAFF

V: TRBV3-1/TRBV3-2
J: TRBJ1-5
size: -
CDR3: CASSQQGGNQPQHF

V: TRBV25-1
J: TRBJ2-4
size: -
CDR3: CASSDYTAAKNIQYF

V: TRBV5-5
J: TRBJ1-1
size: -
CDR3: CASSRDRGGFEAFF

V: TRBV6-4
J: TRBJ2-7
size: -
CDR3: CASSITNRGTYEQYF

V: TRBV5-1
J: TRBJ1-2
size: -
CDR3: CASSLGLSAGRYGYTF